Below, 14 T cell receptor beta chains from the same sample are listed, as sequenced in a study of technical replicates of blood from a few donors. This table comes from immunoSEQ multiplex PCR, and its TCRdb copy is limited to in-frame clones, with some not included. The data contain tens of thousands of clones, approximately 90% of them seen just once; the ten biggest clones take up 4% to 6.5%. The specimen sequenced was PBMCs. The receptors shown here come from a human donor in good health. Some clones in this sample may be carry-over from other donors' samples.

This chain uses TRBV4-1 with TRBJ1-2; maybe TRBD1 (6 bases). The CDR3 spans 15 residues. Germline values: CDR1 MGHRA, CDR2 YSYEKL. The V end lost 1 base, the J end lost 3 bases, and 12 bases lay between the germline ends. For the CDR3, the DNA is TGCGCCAGCAGCCAAGTTCAGGGGACCCACTATGGCTACACCTTC. This sequence encodes CASSQVQGTHYGYTF.

This chain connects TRBV19 to TRBJ2-2; 10 bases map to TRBD1. This CDR3 contains 15 residues. CDR1 is LNHDA and CDR2 is SQIVND in the germline V gene (reference sequence). Trimming cost V 6 bases and J 0 bases; bases outside gene matches: 1. Here the CDR3 reads CASRGQGANTGELFF. CDR3 bases: TGTGCCAGTAGAGGACAGGGGGCGAACACCGGGGAGCTGTTTTTT.

This chain uses TRBV30 with TRBJ2-1, with TRBD2 matching over 7 bases. The germline V gene encodes CDR1 GTSNPN and CDR2 SVGIG (reference sequence). V gave up 0 bases and J gave up 4 bases; unmatched junction bases: 3. There are 14 residues in the CDR3. The CDR3 sequence: CAWSVQRGYNEQFF. The CDR3 region has the DNA TGTGCCTGGAGTGTACAGCGGGGTTACAATGAGCAGTTCTTC.

J is TRBJ2-7 and V is TRBV19; TRBD1 matches at 8 bases. Trimming at V came to 0 bases and at J to 10 bases, leaving 8 bases not matched to a gene. CDR3 size: 14 residues. Germline assignment: CDR1 LNHDA and CDR2 SQIVND (reference sequence). CDR3 sequence (DNA): TGTGCCAGTAGTATAGACGGACAGGGAAGGGTTCAGTACTTC. It translates to CASSIDGQGRVQYF.

CDR3 nucleotides: TGTGCCAGCAGCTCCCCTCTAGCGGGGGGCCTCACAGATACGCAGTATTTT. This gives the protein CASSSPLAGGLTDTQYF. This chain links TRBV5-4 with TRBJ2-3; 11 nucleotides line up with TRBD2. Germline CDR1 reads SGHNT; CDR2 reads YYREEE (reference sequence). The CDR3 has 17 amino acids. The J segment lost 2 bases and the V segment lost 3 bases, leaving 8 bases of the junction unmatched. Full variable domain (outside the CDR3, taken from reference TRBV5-4 and TRBJ2-3): ETGVTQSPTHLIKTRGQQVTLRCSSQSGHNTVSWYQQALGQGPQFIFQYYREEENGRGNFPPRFSGLQFPNYSSELNVNALELDDSALYLCASSSPLAGGLTDTQYFGPGTRLTVL.

V is TRBV2 and J is TRBJ2-6; possibly TRBD1 for D (6 bases). Germline values: CDR1 SNHLY, CDR2 FYNNEI. The V and J ends lost 4 bases and 2 bases respectively, with 12 bases between them. This CDR3 has 16 residues. This chain's CDR3 is CASSGQRGTGANVLTF. The CDR3, as DNA: TGTGCCAGCAGTGGCCAGAGGGGGACTGGGGCCAACGTCCTGACTTTC.

V is TRBV27 and J is TRBJ2-7; 10 nucleotides align to TRBD1. Trimming took 3 bases from V and 6 from J; bases not matched to a gene: 5. This CDR3 region has 14 residues. The germline V gene has CDR1 MNHEY and CDR2 SMNVEV (reference sequence). The CDR3 DNA is TGTGCCAGCAGTTTCCGGGACAGGGGTGCCGAGCAGTACTTC. This sequence encodes CASSFRDRGAEQYF.

This chain links TRBV5-1 with TRBJ2-7, with D perhaps matching TRBD2 (5 bases). The V gene lost 2 bases and the J gene lost 3 bases, with 9 bases spanning the gap. Germline V lookup: CDR1 SGHRS, CDR2 YFSETQ. This CDR3 is 13 amino acids long. The CDR3 loop reads CASSFLRDYEQYF. CDR3 bases: TGCGCCAGCAGCTTTCTTCGGGACTACGAGCAGTACTTC.

The chain carries TRBV7-2 and TRBJ2-7, with 8 bases matching TRBD2. The V gene's germline CDR1 is SGHTA and CDR2 FQGNSA. The V gene end was trimmed by 2 bases and the J gene end by 3 bases; junction bases not matched to a gene: 9. The CDR3 is 16 amino acids. CDR3 in DNA: TGTGCCAGCAGCTTAAGAGGCGGGAGGACCATCTACGAGCAGTACTTC. Translating gives CASSLRGGRTIYEQYF.

This chain joins TRBV15 and TRBJ1-4, with 7 bases lining up with TRBD1. Germline trimming cut 3 bases from V and 8 bases from J; bases unmatched to any gene: 3. Germline lookup yields CDR1 LNHNV and CDR2 YYDKDF (reference sequence). The CDR3 spans 13 residues. CDR3 sequence reads: CATSRKQGEKLFF. In nucleotides, the CDR3 is TGTGCCACCAGCAGGAAACAGGGGGAAAAACTGTTTTTT.

The chain is built from TRBV20-1 and TRBJ1-3; D uncertain. V shed 6 bases and J shed 9 bases, with 12 bases lying between them. This CDR3 region has 11 residues. Germline lookup yields CDR1 DFQATT and CDR2 SNEGSKA (reference sequence). The CDR3: CSAPLGGTIYF. The CDR3 DNA reads as TGCAGTGCCCCCCTCGGCGGCACCATATATTTT.

This clone was recorded once. The genes are TRBV19 and TRBJ2-1; 7 positions match TRBD2. There are 15 residues in the CDR3. From germline, CDR1 is LNHDA and CDR2 SQIVND (reference sequence). The ends lost 7 bases at V and 4 bases at J; junction bases unmatched: 10. CDR3 in amino acids: CASMGGNPFYNEQFF. The DNA for the CDR3 is TGTGCCAGTATGGGAGGGAACCCTTTTTACAATGAGCAGTTCTTC.

The CDR3 spells CAWSRGHQPIYGYTF. The CDR3 nucleotides are TGTGCCTGGAGTAGGGGACACCAACCCATCTATGGCTACACCTTC. This chain joins TRBV30 and TRBJ1-2; TRBD1 might be the D (6 bases). Germline values: CDR1 GTSNPN, CDR2 SVGIG (reference sequence). The CDR3 has 15 residues. Trimming left V 2 bases short and J 4 bases short, with 17 bases between.

The CDR3 sequence is CASSLVGGLDEQYF. CDR3 in DNA: TGTGCCAGCAGCTTAGTGGGAGGGCTTGACGAGCAGTACTTC. The chain employs TRBV7-2 and TRBJ2-7; 7 bases align to TRBD2. V shed 1 base and J 5 bases; nucleotides not matched to a gene: 5. This CDR3 has 14 amino acids. In germline, CDR1 is SGHTA, CDR2 FQGNSA.